The clone carrying this T cell receptor (beta chain) was observed at least ten times. The antigen remains unidentified. This sample is part of a study of CD8+CD57+ T cells in acquired aplastic anemia. The study, taken as a whole, reports: Patients and controls shared around 30 CD8+ CDR3 sequences. Significance was not reached for CD8+ Simpson's diversity between patients and controls.

This CDR3 contains 12 residues. In germline, CDR1 is LGHDT, CDR2 YNNKEL (reference sequence). Deletions cut 0 bases from V and 7 bases from J, with 6 bases between. Researchers used genomic DNA as the template to profile TCR beta VDJ and CDR3. Via MiXCR, TCRdb re-called the reads, giving one row per CDR3 protein. The sample has hundreds of thousands of distinct CDR3 sequences, 65% to 80% seen once. The sequenced sample consisted of sorted CD4+, CD8+, or CD8+CD57+ T cells (not recorded which) from PBMCs. The rearrangement joins TRBV3-1 to TRBJ1-1; no firm D call. The sequence was obtained from a human donor in good health, serving as a control. For the CDR3, the DNA is TGTGCCAGCAGCCAAGACGGGATTGAAGCTTTCTTT. Encoded protein: CASSQDGIEAFF.